Listed below are T cell receptor beta chains from one sample, sequenced in a study of T-cell memory formation after mild COVID-19. TCRdb reanalysed the 5' RACE reads using MiXCR and keeps one entry per CDR3 protein. The sample records approximately 340,000 distinct CDR3 sequences, roughly 13% being singletons. What was sequenced was PBMCs or a T cell subset sorted from them (not recorded which). These receptors originate from a man younger than 35 who had mild COVID-19 (a few samples of this study predate the infection). Cell type and time point are not known. Both conserved end residues are part of each CDR3. Fields, in order: V gene, clone size, J gene, D gene, CDR3 protein, CDR3 DNA. A D gene is named only where the DNA matches it firmly. Rows may omit the clone size; those that give it use once, few, many or a size class.

v_call: TRBV7-2; clone_size: NA; j_call: TRBJ2-3; d_call: TRBD1; cdr3_aa: CASSLDRAADTQYF; cdr3_nt: TGTGCCAGCAGCTTGGACAGGGCGGCAGATACGCAGTATTTT
v_call: TRBV13; clone_size: few; j_call: TRBJ2-5; d_call: NA; cdr3_aa: CASRVTGREETQYF; cdr3_nt: TGTGCCAGCAGGGTCACAGGGAGGGAGGAGACCCAGTACTTC
v_call: TRBV15; clone_size: NA; j_call: TRBJ2-2; d_call: NA; cdr3_aa: CATSRYTGELFF; cdr3_nt: TGTGCCACCAGCAGATATACCGGGGAGCTGTTTTTT
v_call: TRBV18; clone_size: many; j_call: TRBJ2-1; d_call: TRBD2; cdr3_aa: CALAGDNEQFF; cdr3_nt: TGTGCCCTAGCGGGGGACAATGAGCAGTTCTTC
v_call: TRBV7-9; clone_size: NA; j_call: TRBJ1-1; d_call: NA; cdr3_aa: CASSTDRDEAFF; cdr3_nt: TGTGCCAGCAGCACAGATCGAGATGAAGCTTTCTTT
v_call: TRBV7-9; clone_size: many; j_call: TRBJ2-2; d_call: NA; cdr3_aa: CASRTGLFGRPNTGELFF; cdr3_nt: TGTGCCAGCAGAACCGGGCTGTTCGGCAGACCGAACACCGGGGAGCTGTTTTTT
v_call: TRBV7-9; clone_size: few; j_call: TRBJ1-1; d_call: NA; cdr3_aa: CASSPSAAEDTEAFF; cdr3_nt: TGTGCCAGCAGCCCATCGGCGGCGGAAGACACTGAAGCTTTCTTT
v_call: TRBV11-2; clone_size: NA; j_call: TRBJ1-4; d_call: NA; cdr3_aa: CASSQLPGGEKLFF; cdr3_nt: TGTGCCAGCAGTCAGCTACCGGGAGGTGAAAAACTGTTTTTT
v_call: TRBV6-6; clone_size: NA; j_call: TRBJ2-1; d_call: NA; cdr3_aa: CASSYNRELSYNEQFF; cdr3_nt: TGTGCCAGCAGTTATAACAGGGAGCTTTCCTACAATGAGCAGTTCTTC
v_call: TRBV3-1; clone_size: few; j_call: TRBJ2-7; d_call: NA; cdr3_aa: CASSLGVSLSYEQYF; cdr3_nt: TGTGCCAGCAGCTTGGGGGTGTCCCTCTCCTACGAGCAGTACTTC
v_call: TRBV5-6; clone_size: NA; j_call: TRBJ2-7; d_call: NA; cdr3_aa: CASSFPKQVVYEQYF; cdr3_nt: TGTGCCAGCAGCTTTCCCAAGCAGGTGGTGTACGAGCAGTACTTC
v_call: TRBV4-2; clone_size: many; j_call: TRBJ2-3; d_call: NA; cdr3_aa: CASSQEGGGLPDTQYF; cdr3_nt: TGTGCCAGCAGCCAAGAGGGCGGGGGCCTTCCAGATACGCAGTATTTT
v_call: TRBV6-4; clone_size: few; j_call: TRBJ1-1; d_call: TRBD1; cdr3_aa: CASRASGQGHTEAFF; cdr3_nt: TGTGCCAGCAGGGCTTCTGGACAGGGACACACTGAAGCTTTCTTT
v_call: TRBV21-1; clone_size: few; j_call: TRBJ2-3; d_call: NA; cdr3_aa: CASSKGKGTDTQYF; cdr3_nt: TGTGCCAGCAGCAAGGGCAAGGGCACAGATACGCAGTATTTT
v_call: TRBV6-6; clone_size: NA; j_call: TRBJ2-1; d_call: NA; cdr3_aa: CASRTVEQFF; cdr3_nt: TGTGCCAGCAGGACGGTTGAGCAGTTCTTC
v_call: TRBV7-8; clone_size: many; j_call: TRBJ2-1; d_call: TRBD2; cdr3_aa: CASSFTSGGGKWQFF; cdr3_nt: TGTGCCAGCAGCTTCACTAGCGGGGGGGGGAAGTGGCAGTTCTTC
v_call: TRBV6-5; clone_size: NA; j_call: TRBJ2-1; d_call: TRBD1; cdr3_aa: CASSSGQGVRYNEQFF; cdr3_nt: TGTGCCAGCAGCTCCGGACAGGGGGTGAGGTACAATGAGCAGTTCTTC
v_call: TRBV2; clone_size: many; j_call: TRBJ1-2; d_call: NA; cdr3_aa: CASSDAAGYGYTF; cdr3_nt: TGTGCCAGCAGTGATGCGGCAGGCTATGGCTACACCTTC
v_call: TRBV6-2/TRBV6-3; clone_size: many; j_call: TRBJ2-3; d_call: NA; cdr3_aa: CASSYSNLVADTQYF; cdr3_nt: TGTGCCAGCAGTTACTCGAACCTAGTTGCAGATACGCAGTATTTT
v_call: TRBV20-1; clone_size: few; j_call: TRBJ2-3; d_call: NA; cdr3_aa: CSARSPARHLDTQYF; cdr3_nt: TGCAGTGCTAGAAGTCCAGCTAGACATCTAGATACGCAGTATTTT
v_call: TRBV5-5; clone_size: NA; j_call: TRBJ1-5; d_call: NA; cdr3_aa: CASSPWDYSNQPQHF; cdr3_nt: TGTGCCAGCAGCCCGTGGGATTATAGCAATCAGCCCCAGCATTTT
v_call: TRBV5-4; clone_size: few; j_call: TRBJ2-3; d_call: NA; cdr3_aa: CASTTATHDTQYF; cdr3_nt: TGTGCCAGCACCACCGCGACCCACGATACGCAGTATTTT